One and the same sample provided the 9 T cell receptor beta chains below, sequenced in a study of CXCR3-negative and CXCR3-positive naive CD8 T cells. Findings of the study overall: TRB CDR3s of CXCR3-positive naive cells were more hydrophobic than those of CXCR3-negative naive cells.

These receptors' targets are unknown. Preparation of TRB cDNA libraries relied on 5' RACE carrying UMI labels. Reprocessing the 5' RACE reads, TCRdb reports a single entry for every CDR3 protein and omits DNA. With approximately 59,000 distinct CDR3 sequences in the sample, the ten largest clones hold just over 0.7%. Sequencing was performed on naive CXCR3+ CD8+ T cells from blood. The subset: CD45RO-CCR7+CD27+CD95- naive CD8+ T cells expressing CXCR3 (TNR3+). The origin of the receptors is a human donor in good health. Some clones in this sample may be carry-over from other donors' samples.

The chain recombines TRBV29-1 with TRBJ2-5. The CDR3 is 12 residues long. Germline loops: CDR1 SQVTM, CDR2 ANQGSEA. The CDR3: CSVGGVKETQYF.

J is TRBJ2-7 and V is TRBV19; absent DNA, TCRdb's TRBD1 call cannot be checked. Germline CDR1 LNHDA, CDR2 SQIVND (reference sequence). This CDR3 is 14 amino acids long. The CDR3 is CASSIAGEAYEQYF.

The chain employs TRBV29-1 and TRBJ1-2. Germline CDR1 SQVTM, CDR2 ANQGSEA. The CDR3 consists of 13 residues. The CDR3 spells CSVESGDDYGYTF.

The rearrangement joins TRBV5-1 to TRBJ2-1; checking the TCRdb D call of TRBD1 is not possible without DNA. The germline CDR1 and CDR2 sequences are SGHRS and YFSETQ. This CDR3 contains 16 residues. This chain's CDR3 is CASSSRTGSSHNEQFF.

V usage is TRBV6-2 or TRBV6-3 and J usage is TRBJ1-4. Germline CDR1 is MNHEY and CDR2 is SVGEGT. The CDR3 totals 16 residues. CDR3 in amino acids: CASSPMEGHHNEKLFF.

The chain carries TRBV5-5 and TRBJ2-7. The V gene's germline CDR1 is SGHKS and CDR2 YYEKEE (reference sequence). The CDR3 covers 14 residues. The CDR3 sequence: CASSDGRGSYEQYF.

V and J are TRBV5-5 and TRBJ2-7. The CDR3 spans 13 residues. Germline V gives CDR1 SGHKS, CDR2 YYEKEE (reference sequence). The CDR3 loop reads CASSTSSAYEQYF.

CDR3 loop: CASFSRYEQYF. V gene TRBV27 combines with J gene TRBJ2-7. The CDR3 runs 11 residues. The germline CDR1 and CDR2 sequences are MNHEY and SMNVEV (reference sequence).

The V and J genes are TRBV12-3 or TRBV12-4 and TRBJ1-2; as DNA is missing, the TRBD1 call by TCRdb cannot be tested. CDR3 length: 15 residues. This CDR3 reads CASSRDMGYDYGYTF.